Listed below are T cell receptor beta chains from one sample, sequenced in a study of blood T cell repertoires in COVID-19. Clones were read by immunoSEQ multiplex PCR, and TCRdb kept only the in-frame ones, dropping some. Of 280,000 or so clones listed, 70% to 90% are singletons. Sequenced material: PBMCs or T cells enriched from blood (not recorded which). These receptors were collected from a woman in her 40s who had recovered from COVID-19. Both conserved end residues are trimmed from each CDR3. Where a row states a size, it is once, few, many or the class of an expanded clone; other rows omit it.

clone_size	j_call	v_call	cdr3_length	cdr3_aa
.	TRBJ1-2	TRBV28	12	ASSPLGEGYGYT
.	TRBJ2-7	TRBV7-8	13	ASSLGGSASYEQY
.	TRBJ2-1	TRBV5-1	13	ASSLGSLTGDEQF
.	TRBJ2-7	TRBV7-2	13	ASSPAGTSVYEQY
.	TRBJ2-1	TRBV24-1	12	ATSEGGIRNEQF
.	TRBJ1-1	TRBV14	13	ASSPYLQGYSEAF
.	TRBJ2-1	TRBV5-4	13	ASSRPGLAGNEQF
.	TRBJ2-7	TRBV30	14	AWSVPGGNSYYEQY
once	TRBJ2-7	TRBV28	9	ASSGIYEQY
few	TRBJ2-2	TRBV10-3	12	ATSPAGGTGELF
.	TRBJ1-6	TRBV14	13	ASSLAPGADSPLH
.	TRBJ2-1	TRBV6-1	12	ASSEIGVVYEQF
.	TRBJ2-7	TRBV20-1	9	SAGTPREQY
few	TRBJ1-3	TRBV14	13	ASSQGATSGNTIY
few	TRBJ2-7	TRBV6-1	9	ASSDRGRQY
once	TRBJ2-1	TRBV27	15	ASSLPPTGGFYNEQF
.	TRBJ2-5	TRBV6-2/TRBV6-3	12	ASSYGGVQETQY
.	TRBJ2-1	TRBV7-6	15	ASSPDAGLAGGNEQF
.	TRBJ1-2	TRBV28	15	ASSSLSPTDGFRGYT
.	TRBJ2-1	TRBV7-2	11	ASSLPVTNEQF
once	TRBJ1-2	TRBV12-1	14	ASSSGQGVRVCGYT
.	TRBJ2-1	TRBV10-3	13	ASGDSTSGENEQF
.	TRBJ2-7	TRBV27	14	ASSPRTVKDSYEQY
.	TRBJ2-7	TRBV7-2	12	ASSSGGARYEQY
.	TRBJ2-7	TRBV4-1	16	ASSQEKTLGRTNYEQY
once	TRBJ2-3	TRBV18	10	ASSPTADTQY
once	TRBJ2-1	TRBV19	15	ASSIINLAGNPREQF